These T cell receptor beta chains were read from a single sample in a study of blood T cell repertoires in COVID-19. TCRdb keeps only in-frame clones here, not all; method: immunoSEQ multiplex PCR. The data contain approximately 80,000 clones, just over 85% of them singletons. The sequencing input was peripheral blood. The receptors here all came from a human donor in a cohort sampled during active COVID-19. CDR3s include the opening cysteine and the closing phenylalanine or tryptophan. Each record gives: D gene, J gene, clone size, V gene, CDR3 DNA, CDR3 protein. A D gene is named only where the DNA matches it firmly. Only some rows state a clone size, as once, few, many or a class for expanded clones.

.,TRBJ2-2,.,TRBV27,TGTGCCAGCAGTTTATCCTGGAGTTACACCGGGGAGCTGTTTTTT,CASSLSWSYTGELFF
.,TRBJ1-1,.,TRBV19,TGTGCCAGTAGTGGTGAACACAGGGTTTCGGGCACTGAAGCTTTCTTT,CASSGEHRVSGTEAFF
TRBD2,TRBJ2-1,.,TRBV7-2,TGTGCCAGCAGCTTAGTAGCGGGAGCCGACAATGAGCAGTTCTTC,CASSLVAGADNEQFF
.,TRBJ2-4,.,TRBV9,TGTGCCAGCAGCCAACAGGGTTCTGCCAAAAACATTCAGTACTTC,CASSQQGSAKNIQYF
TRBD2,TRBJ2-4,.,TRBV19,TGTGCCAGTAGTCAGCGGGGGGCGGAGGCCAAAAACATTCAGTACTTC,CASSQRGAEAKNIQYF
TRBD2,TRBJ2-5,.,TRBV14,TGTGCCAGCAGCCCGGCATCGGGGGGTATGGAGACCCAGTACTTC,CASSPASGGMETQYF
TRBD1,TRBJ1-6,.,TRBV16,TGTGCCAGCAGCCCCCCGGGACAGGGGGAAGATTCACCCCTCCACTTT,CASSPPGQGEDSPLHF
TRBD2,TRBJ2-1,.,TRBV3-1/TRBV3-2,TGTGCCAGCAGCCAACAAGCGGGAGGGTGGGATGAGCAGTTCTTC,CASSQQAGGWDEQFF
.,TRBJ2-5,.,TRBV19,TGTGCCAGTAGTATGGTGGGGGGAGAGACCCAGTACTTC,CASSMVGGETQYF
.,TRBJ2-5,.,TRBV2,TGTGCCAGCAGTGAACTCACTAGCCAAGAGACCCAGTACTTC,CASSELTSQETQYF
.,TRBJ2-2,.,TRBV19,TGTGCCAGCAGAAGGGGGAACACCGGGGAGCTGTTTTTT,CASRRGNTGELFF
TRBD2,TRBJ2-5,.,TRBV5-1,TGCGCCAGCAGCTTGGGGCGGGGGGGCGCCGGGACGTACTTC,CASSLGRGGAGTYF
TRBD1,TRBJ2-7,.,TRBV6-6,TGTGCCAGCAGTACCCCCGGGACAGGGCAGTACTTC,CASSTPGTGQYF
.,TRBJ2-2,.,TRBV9,TGTGCCAGCAGAGCGGTGTCGGGAGGGGAGCTGTTTTTT,CASRAVSGGELFF
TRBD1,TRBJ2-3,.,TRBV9,TGTGCCAGCAGCGTAGCTACCGGGACAGATTTCACAGATACGCAGTATTTT,CASSVATGTDFTDTQYF
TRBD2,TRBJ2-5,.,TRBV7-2,TGTGCCAGCAGCTTATGGAGCAGCGGGGGTAACCAAGAGACCCAGTACTTC,CASSLWSSGGNQETQYF
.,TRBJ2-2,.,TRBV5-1,TGCGCCAGCAGTTCGGACAGCCCGAACACCGGGGAGCTGTTTTTT,CASSSDSPNTGELFF
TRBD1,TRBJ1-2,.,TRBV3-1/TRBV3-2,TGTGCCAGCAGCCTATTGGCAGGGGGTCACTATGGCTACACCTTC,CASSLLAGGHYGYTF
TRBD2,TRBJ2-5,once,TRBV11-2,TGTGCCAGCAGGGGCGGGAGGGCCGTTGAGACCCAGTACTTC,CASRGGRAVETQYF
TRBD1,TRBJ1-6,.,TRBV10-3,TGTGCCATCAGTGACAAGACAGGGTCATCTTCACCCCTCCACTTT,CAISDKTGSSSPLHF
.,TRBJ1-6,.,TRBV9,TGTGCCAGCAGCGTAGCCGCGACAGCGACCCATTCACCCCTCCACTTT,CASSVAATATHSPLHF
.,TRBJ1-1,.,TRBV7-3,TGTGCCAGCAGCTATAACAGGGACACTGAAGCTTTCTTT,CASSYNRDTEAFF